The clone carrying this T cell receptor beta chain was found a few times. The data were taken from a study of T cells of healthy individuals. The CDR3 spans 16 residues. The germline V gene has CDR1 SGHTA and CDR2 FQGNSA. Losses at the gene ends were 1 base for V and 9 bases for J; bases not matched to a gene: 8. One entry per CDR3 protein results from TCRdb running MiXCR on the 5' RACE reads. Of approximately 89,000 distinct CDR3 sequences in the sample, approximately 5.4% were seen once. The receptor comes from a female donor in good health. V is TRBV7-2 and J is TRBJ2-1; TRBD2 matches at 11 bases. The CDR3 loop reads CASSLDSGRGTGEQFF. DNA of the CDR3: TGTGCCAGCAGCTTAGATAGCGGGAGGGGGACGGGTGAGCAGTTCTTC.